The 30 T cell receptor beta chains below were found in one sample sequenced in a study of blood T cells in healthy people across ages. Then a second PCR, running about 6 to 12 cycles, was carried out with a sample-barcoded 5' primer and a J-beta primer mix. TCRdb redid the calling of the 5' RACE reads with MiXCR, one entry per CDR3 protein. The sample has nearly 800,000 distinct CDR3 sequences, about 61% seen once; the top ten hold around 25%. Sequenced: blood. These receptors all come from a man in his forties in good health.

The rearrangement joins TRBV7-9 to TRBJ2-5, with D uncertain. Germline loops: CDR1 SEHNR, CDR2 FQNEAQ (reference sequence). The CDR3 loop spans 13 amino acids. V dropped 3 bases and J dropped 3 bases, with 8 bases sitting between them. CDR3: CASSLDTEETQYF. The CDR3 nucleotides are TGTGCCAGCAGCTTGGATACAGAAGAGACCCAGTACTTC.

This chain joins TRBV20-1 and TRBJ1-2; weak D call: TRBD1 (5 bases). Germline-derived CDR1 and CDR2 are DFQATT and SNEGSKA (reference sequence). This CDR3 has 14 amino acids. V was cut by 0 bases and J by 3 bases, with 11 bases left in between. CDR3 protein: CSARDVQAHYGYTF. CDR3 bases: TGCAGTGCTAGAGATGTACAGGCCCACTATGGCTACACCTTC.

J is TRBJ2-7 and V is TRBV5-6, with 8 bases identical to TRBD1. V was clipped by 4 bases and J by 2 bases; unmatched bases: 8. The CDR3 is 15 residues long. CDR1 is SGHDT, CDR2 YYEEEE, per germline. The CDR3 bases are TGTGCCAGCAGCCCTGGCAGGGGGCGCGCCTACGAGCAGTACTTC. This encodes CASSPGRGRAYEQYF. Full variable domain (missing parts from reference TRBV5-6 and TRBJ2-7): DAGVTQSPTHLIKTRGQQVTLRCSPKSGHDTVSWYQQALGQGPQFIFQYYEEEERQRGNFPDRFSGHQFPNYSSELNVNALLLGDSALYLCASSPGRGRAYEQYFGPGTRLTVT.

The CDR3 here is CASLAEGSETQYF. DNA for the CDR3: TGTGCCAGCTTGGCCGAAGGATCGGAGACCCAGTACTTC. The chain is built from TRBV18 and TRBJ2-5; D is ambiguous. The ends were cut back, 7 bases at V and 5 bases at J, with 14 bases in the middle. The CDR3 spans 13 residues. Germline values: CDR1 KGHSH, CDR2 LQKENI.

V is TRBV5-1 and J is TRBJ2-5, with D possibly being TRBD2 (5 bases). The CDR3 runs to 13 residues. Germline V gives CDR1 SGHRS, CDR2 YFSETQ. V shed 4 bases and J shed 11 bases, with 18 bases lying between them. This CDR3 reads CASSGNGVNEQYF. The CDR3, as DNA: TGCGCCAGCAGCGGTAACGGGGTTAATGAGCAGTACTTC.

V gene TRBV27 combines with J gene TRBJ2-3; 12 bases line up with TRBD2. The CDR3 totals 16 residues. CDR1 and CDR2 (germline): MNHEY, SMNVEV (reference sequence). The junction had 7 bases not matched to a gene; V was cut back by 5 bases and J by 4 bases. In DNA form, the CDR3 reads TGTGCCAGCAGTCCCCGACTAGCGGGAGTTCCAGATACGCAGTATTTT. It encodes CASSPRLAGVPDTQYF.

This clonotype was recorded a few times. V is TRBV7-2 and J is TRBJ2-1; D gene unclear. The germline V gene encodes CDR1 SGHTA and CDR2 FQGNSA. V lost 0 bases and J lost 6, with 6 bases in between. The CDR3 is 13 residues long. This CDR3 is CASSLARLNEQFF. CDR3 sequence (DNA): TGTGCCAGCAGCTTAGCACGGCTCAATGAGCAGTTCTTC.

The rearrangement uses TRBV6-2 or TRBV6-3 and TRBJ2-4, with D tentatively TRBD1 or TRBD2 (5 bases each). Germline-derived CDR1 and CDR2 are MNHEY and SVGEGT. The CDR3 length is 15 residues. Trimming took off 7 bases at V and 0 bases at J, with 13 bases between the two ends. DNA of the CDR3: TGTGCCAGCACCCTGGGGACCGCAGCCAAAAACATTCAGTACTTC. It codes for CASTLGTAAKNIQYF.

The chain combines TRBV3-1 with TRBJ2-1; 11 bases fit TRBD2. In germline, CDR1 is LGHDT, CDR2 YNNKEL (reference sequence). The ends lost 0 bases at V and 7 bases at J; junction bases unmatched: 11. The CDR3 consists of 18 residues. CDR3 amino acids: CASSQEGIRLAGYNEQFF. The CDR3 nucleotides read TGTGCCAGCAGCCAAGAAGGTATTCGACTAGCGGGATATAATGAGCAGTTCTTC.

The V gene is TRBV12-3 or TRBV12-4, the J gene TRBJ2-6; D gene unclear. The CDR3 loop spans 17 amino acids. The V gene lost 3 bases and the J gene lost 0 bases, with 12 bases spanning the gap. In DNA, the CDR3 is TGTGCCAGCAGTTTGCAGTCGATGGTCTCTGGGGCCAACGTCCTGACTTTC. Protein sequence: CASSLQSMVSGANVLTF.

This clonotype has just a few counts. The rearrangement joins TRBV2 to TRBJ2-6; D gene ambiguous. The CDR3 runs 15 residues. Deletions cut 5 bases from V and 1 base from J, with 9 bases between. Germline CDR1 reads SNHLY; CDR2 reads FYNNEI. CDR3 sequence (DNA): TGTGCCAGCAGTCCCATAAAGTCTGGGGCCAACGTCCTGACTTTC. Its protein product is CASSPIKSGANVLTF.

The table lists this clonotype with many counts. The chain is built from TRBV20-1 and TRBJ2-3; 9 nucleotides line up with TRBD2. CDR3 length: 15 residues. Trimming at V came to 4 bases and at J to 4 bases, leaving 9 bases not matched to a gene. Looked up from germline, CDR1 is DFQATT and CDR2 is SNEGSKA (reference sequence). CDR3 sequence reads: CSATISGRGADTQYF. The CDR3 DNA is TGCAGTGCTACAATTAGCGGGAGAGGCGCAGATACGCAGTATTTT.

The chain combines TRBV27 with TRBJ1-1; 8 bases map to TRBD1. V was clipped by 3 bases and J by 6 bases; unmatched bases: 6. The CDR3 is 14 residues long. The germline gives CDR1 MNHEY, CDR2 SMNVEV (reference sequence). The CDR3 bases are TGTGCCAGCAGTTTCCAGGGGGCGATCGCTGAAGCTTTCTTT. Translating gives CASSFQGAIAEAFF.

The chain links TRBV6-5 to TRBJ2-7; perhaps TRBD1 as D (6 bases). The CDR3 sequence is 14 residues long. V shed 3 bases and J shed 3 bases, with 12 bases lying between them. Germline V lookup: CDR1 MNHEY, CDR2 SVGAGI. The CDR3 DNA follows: TGTGCCAGCAGTTATCAGGCAGGGGACTACGAGCAGTACTTC. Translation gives CASSYQAGDYEQYF.

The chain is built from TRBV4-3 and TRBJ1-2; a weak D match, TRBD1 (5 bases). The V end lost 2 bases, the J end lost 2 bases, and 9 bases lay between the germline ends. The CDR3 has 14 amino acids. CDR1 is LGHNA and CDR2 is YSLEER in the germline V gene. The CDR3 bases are TGCGCCAGCAGCCAAACCAGGGAAAACTATGGCTACACCTTC. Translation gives CASSQTRENYGYTF.

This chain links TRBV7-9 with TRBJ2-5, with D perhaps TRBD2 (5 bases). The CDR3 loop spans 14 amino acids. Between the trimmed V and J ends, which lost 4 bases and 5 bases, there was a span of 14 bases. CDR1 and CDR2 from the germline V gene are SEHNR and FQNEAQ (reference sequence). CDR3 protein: CASSYITTSETQYF. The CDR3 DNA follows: TGTGCCAGCAGCTATATTACAACTAGTGAGACCCAGTACTTC.

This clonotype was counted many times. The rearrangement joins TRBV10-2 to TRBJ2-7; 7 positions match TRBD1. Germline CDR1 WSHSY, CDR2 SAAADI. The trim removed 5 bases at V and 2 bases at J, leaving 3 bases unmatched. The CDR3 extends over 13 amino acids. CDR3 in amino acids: CASSSTGPYEQYF. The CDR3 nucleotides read TGCGCCAGCAGTTCGACAGGGCCCTACGAGCAGTACTTC.

CDR3 nucleotides: TGTGCCAGCAGCAAAAGACCGGATGGGGGCCCGCTCCAAGAGACCCAGTACTTC. Encoded protein: CASSKRPDGGPLQETQYF. V gene TRBV21-1 combines with J gene TRBJ2-5; the DNA was not compared with TRBD1, the D call given in the table. TRBV21-1 constitutes a pseudogene. The CDR3 has 18 residues.

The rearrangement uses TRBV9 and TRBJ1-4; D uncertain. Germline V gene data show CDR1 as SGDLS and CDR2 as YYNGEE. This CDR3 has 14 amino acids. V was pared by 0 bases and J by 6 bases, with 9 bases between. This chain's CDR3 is CASSVAWGHEKLFF. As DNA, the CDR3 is TGTGCCAGCAGCGTAGCCTGGGGTCATGAAAAACTGTTTTTT.

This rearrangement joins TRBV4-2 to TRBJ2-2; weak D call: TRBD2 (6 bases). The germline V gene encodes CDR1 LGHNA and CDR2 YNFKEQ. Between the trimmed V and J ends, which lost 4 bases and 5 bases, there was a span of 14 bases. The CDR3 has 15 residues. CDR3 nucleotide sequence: TGTGCCAGCAGCCCGTGGATGGCGGGAACCGGGGAGCTGTTTTTT. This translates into CASSPWMAGTGELFF.

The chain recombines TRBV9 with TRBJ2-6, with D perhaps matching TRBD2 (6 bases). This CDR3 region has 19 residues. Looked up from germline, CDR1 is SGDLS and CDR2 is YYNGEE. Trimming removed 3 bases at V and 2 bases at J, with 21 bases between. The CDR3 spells CASSEAYRQGGPGANVLTF. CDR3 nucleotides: TGTGCCAGCAGCGAGGCTTATAGGCAGGGAGGCCCTGGGGCCAACGTCCTGACTTTC.

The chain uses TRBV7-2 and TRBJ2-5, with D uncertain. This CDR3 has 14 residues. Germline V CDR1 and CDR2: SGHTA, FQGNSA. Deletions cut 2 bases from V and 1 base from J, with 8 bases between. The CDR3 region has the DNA TGTGCCAGCAGCTTAAGGGTCAGCCAAGAGACCCAGTACTTC. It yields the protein CASSLRVSQETQYF. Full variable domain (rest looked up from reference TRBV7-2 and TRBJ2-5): GAGVSQSPSNKVTEKGKDVELRCDPISGHTALYWYRQSLGQGLEFLIYFQGNSAPDKSGLPSDRFSAERTGGSVSTLTIQRTQQEDSAVYLCASSLRVSQETQYFGPGTRLLVL.

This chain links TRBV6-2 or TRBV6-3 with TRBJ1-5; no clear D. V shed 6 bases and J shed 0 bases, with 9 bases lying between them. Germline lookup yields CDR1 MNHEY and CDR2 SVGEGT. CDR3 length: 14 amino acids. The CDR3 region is CASSNGYSNQPQHF. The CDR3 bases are TGTGCCAGCAGCAACGGGTATAGCAATCAGCCCCAGCATTTT.

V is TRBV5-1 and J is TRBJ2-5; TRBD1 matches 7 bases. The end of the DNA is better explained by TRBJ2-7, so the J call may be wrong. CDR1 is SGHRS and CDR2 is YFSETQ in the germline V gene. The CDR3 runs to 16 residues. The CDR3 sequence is CASSQGWDRAVNEQYF. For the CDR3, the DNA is TGCGCCAGCAGCCAGGGATGGGACAGAGCAGTAAACGAGCAGTACTTC.

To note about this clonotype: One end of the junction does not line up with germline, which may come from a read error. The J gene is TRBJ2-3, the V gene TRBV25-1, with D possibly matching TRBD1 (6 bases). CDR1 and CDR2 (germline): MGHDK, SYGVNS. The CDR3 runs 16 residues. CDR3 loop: CAISDRQVTNTDTQYF. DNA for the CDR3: TGTGCCATCAGTGATCGACAGGTCACTAACACAGATACGCAGTATTTT.

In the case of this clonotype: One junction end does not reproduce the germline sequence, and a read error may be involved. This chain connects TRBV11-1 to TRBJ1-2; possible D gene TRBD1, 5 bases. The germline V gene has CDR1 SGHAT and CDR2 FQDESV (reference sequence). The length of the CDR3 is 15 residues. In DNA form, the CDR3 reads TGTGCCAGCAGCTTAGATACAGGAATGGACTATGGCTACACCTTT. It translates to CASSLDTGMDYGYTF.

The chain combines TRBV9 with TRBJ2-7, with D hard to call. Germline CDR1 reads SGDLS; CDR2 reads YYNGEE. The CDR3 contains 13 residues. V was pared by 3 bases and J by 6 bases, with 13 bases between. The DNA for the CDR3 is TGTGCCAGCAGCGCTCCCTCTACGAGCGAGCAGTACTTC. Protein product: CASSAPSTSEQYF.

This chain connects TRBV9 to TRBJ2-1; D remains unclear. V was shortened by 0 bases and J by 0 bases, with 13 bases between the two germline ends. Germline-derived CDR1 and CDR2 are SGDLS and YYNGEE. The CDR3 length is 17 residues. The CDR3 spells CASSVESDASSYNEQFF. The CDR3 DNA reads TGTGCCAGCAGCGTAGAGTCGGATGCCAGCTCCTACAATGAGCAGTTCTTC.

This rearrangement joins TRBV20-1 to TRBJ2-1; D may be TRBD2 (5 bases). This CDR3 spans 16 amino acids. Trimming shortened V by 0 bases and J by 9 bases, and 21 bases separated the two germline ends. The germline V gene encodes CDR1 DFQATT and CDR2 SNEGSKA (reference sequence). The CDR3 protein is CSARDAGISAYGEQFF. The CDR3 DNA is TGCAGTGCTAGAGACGCCGGGATTAGCGCCTACGGTGAGCAGTTCTTC.

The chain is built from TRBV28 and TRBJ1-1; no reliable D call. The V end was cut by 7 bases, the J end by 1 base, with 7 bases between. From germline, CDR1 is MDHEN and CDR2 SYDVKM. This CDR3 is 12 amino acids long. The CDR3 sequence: CASNVENTEAFF. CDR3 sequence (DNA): TGTGCCAGCAATGTTGAGAACACTGAAGCTTTCTTT.